The text below deals with one T cell receptor beta chain. The junction had 1 base not matched to a gene; V was cut back by 3 bases and J by 0 bases. There are 17 residues in the CDR3. The V gene's germline CDR1 is SGHAT and CDR2 FQNNGV. Data came from immunoSEQ multiplex PCR; TCRdb stores just in-frame clones and leaves some out. This sample has over 110,000 clones, with 84% found just once. The data were taken from a study of blood T cell repertoires in COVID-19. Source material: PBMCs or T cells enriched from blood (not recorded which). The chain employs TRBV11-2 and TRBJ2-1, with 14 bases aligning to TRBD2. This TCR was sampled from a man aged 35 to 55 with acute COVID-19. The CDR3 nucleotides read TGTGCCAGCAGCTTGGGGACTAGCGGGAGCTCCTACAATGAGCAGTTCTTC. Translating it yields CASSLGTSGSSYNEQFF.